This T cell receptor (beta chain) was recorded in a study of blood T cells in healthy people across ages. There are a few counts of this clonotype. What it binds is not known. The CDR3 totals 15 residues. The V end lost 10 bases, the J end lost 4 bases, and 22 bases lay between the germline ends. Germline CDR1 and CDR2: MNHEY and SVGAGI. The use of a sample-barcoded 5' primer and a J-beta primer mix characterized a second PCR of roughly 7 to 11 cycles. Template switching added a 12-random-nucleotide identifier to every cDNA molecule. Individual samples furnished no less than 3 million CDR3-containing paired-end reads apiece. TCRdb reprocessed the 5' RACE reads via MiXCR and lists one record per CDR3 protein. The sample has about 720,000 distinct CDR3 sequences, around a fifth seen once. Study results and limitations: While age rose, TCR beta diversity per million T cells dropped in a roughly linear way. PBMCs left unsorted prevented a conclusive naive versus antigen-experienced comparison.

The sequenced material came from blood. The receptor was isolated from a man between 65 and 85 years old in good health. The chain carries TRBV6-5 and TRBJ1-2; D possibly corresponds to TRBD1 (6 bases). The CDR3 DNA sequence: TGTGCCACCCGCTGGGGGCGACAAACTGGCTATGGCTACACCTTC. It yields the protein CATRWGRQTGYGYTF.